The 7 T cell receptor beta chains listed next were all sequenced from one sample in a study of T cell responses to AZD1222 COVID-19 vaccine. Measured with immunoSEQ multiplex PCR; TCRdb has only the in-frame clones, and not every one. The sample records about 83,000 clones, approximately 90% being singletons. The sequencing used peripheral blood, collected 28 days after the second AZD1222 dose. The receptors originated from an adult who received the AZD1222 COVID-19 vaccine.

This clone is a singleton in its sample. V usage is TRBV7-8 and J usage is TRBJ2-2; no clear D. V was clipped by 2 bases and J by 7 bases, with 17 bases between them. The CDR3 sequence is 16 residues long. Germline V gene sequence: CDR1 SGHVS, CDR2 FQNEAQ. CDR3 bases: TGTGCCAGCAGCTTATTAGGTGGCCCGAACGTCGGGGAGCTGTTTTTT. Translating it yields CASSLLGGPNVGELFF.

This clone appeared a single time. The chain carries TRBV5-5 and TRBJ2-7, with 10 bases lining up with TRBD1. The ends lost 6 bases at V and 5 bases at J; junction bases unmatched: 8. From germline, CDR1 is SGHKS and CDR2 YYEKEE (reference sequence). The CDR3 runs to 14 residues. For the CDR3, the DNA is TGTGCCAGCATCATCGGGGACAGGGGCCACGAGCAGTACTTC. It codes for CASIIGDRGHEQYF.

The V call is TRBV7-2, the J call TRBJ1-5, with no clear D. V lost 1 base and J 4 bases, leaving 8 bases between the germline ends. This CDR3 is 14 amino acids long. From germline, CDR1 is SGHTA and CDR2 FQGNSA. The CDR3 sequence: CASSLEAGNQPQHF. DNA of the CDR3: TGTGCCAGCAGCTTAGAGGCGGGGAATCAGCCCCAGCATTTT.

J is TRBJ2-2 and V is TRBV6-5; 10 bases are shared with TRBD2. This CDR3 contains 15 residues. Germline trimming cut 2 bases from V and 6 bases from J; bases unmatched to any gene: 3. Germline values: CDR1 MNHEY, CDR2 SVGAGI. This chain's CDR3 is CASSYTSGAAGELFF. The CDR3 coding sequence is TGTGCCAGCAGTTACACTAGCGGGGCCGCCGGGGAGCTGTTTTTT.

The rearrangement links TRBV14 to TRBJ2-7; no clear D gene. CDR3 length equals 13 residues. V was clipped by 4 bases and J by 6 bases, with 13 bases between them. Germline CDR1 reads SGHDN; CDR2 reads FVKESK. Here the CDR3 reads CASSPDVSGEQYF. In nucleotides, the CDR3 is TGTGCCAGCAGCCCCGATGTGTCGGGCGAGCAGTACTTC. The variable domain in full, completed from reference TRBV14 and TRBJ2-7, reads EAGVTQFPSHSVIEKGQTVTLRCDPISGHDNLYWYRRVMGKEIKFLLHFVKESKQDESGMPNNRFLAERTGGTYSTLKVQPAELEDSGVYFCASSPDVSGEQYFGPGTRLTVT.

V is TRBV9 and J is TRBJ2-7; 7 bases agree with TRBD1. This CDR3 is built from 15 residues. The junction had 6 bases not matched to a gene; V was cut back by 3 bases and J by 0 bases. Germline CDR1 reads SGDLS; CDR2 reads YYNGEE. The CDR3 DNA is TGTGCCAGCAGCGCGGGGACAGTATTCTCCTACGAGCAGTACTTC. This gives the protein CASSAGTVFSYEQYF.

The chain joins TRBV24-1 to TRBJ2-3; TRBD2 might be the D (6 bases). V lost 5 bases to trimming and J lost 1 base, with 15 bases between them. CDR3 size: 16 residues. Per the germline V gene, CDR1 is KGHDR and CDR2 is SFDVKD. The CDR3 region has the DNA TGTGCCACCAGTGGCCGGGCCGGGAGTGGCACAGATACGCAGTATTTT. Protein product: CATSGRAGSGTDTQYF.